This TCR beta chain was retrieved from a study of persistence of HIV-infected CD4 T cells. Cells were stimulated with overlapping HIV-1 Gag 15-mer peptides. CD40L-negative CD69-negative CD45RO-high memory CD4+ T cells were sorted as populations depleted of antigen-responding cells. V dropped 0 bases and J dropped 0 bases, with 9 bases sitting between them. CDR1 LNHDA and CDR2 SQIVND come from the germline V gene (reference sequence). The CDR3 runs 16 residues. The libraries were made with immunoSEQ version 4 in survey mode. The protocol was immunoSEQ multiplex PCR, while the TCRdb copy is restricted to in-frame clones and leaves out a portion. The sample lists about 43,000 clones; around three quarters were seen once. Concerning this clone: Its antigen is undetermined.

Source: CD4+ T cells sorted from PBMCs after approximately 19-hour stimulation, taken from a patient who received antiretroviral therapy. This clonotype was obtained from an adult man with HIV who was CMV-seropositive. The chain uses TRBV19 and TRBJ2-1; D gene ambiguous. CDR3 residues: CASSIDQATSYNEQFF. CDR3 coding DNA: TGTGCCAGTAGTATAGATCAGGCTACCTCCTACAATGAGCAGTTCTTC.